This T cell receptor beta chain emerged from a study of blood T cell repertoires in COVID-19. Profiled with immunoSEQ multiplex PCR; TCRdb holds only in-frame clones, not every one. The data contain some 7,500 clones, approximately 85% of them seen just once; the ten biggest clones take up around 15%. Per germline, CDR1 SGHAT and CDR2 FQNNGV. This CDR3 is built from 14 residues. Germline trimming cut 6 bases from V and 5 bases from J; bases unmatched to any gene: 3. This receptor was taken from a woman aged 60 to 75 with active COVID-19. Sequencing used peripheral blood. This chain links TRBV11-2 with TRBJ2-5; 13 bases align to TRBD2. The CDR3 region is CASSQTSGGETQYF. The CDR3 DNA sequence: TGTGCCAGCAGTCAGACTAGCGGGGGGGAGACCCAGTACTTC.